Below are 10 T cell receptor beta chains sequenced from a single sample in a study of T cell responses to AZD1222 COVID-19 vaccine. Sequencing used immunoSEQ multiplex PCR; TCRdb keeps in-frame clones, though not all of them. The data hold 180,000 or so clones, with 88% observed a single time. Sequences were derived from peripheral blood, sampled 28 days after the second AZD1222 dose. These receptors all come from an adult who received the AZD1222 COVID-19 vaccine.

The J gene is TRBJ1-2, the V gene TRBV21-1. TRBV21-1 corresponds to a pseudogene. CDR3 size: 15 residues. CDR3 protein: CASSTLRGANYGYTF. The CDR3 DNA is TGTGCCAGCAGCACCCTGAGGGGAGCTAACTATGGCTACACCTTC.

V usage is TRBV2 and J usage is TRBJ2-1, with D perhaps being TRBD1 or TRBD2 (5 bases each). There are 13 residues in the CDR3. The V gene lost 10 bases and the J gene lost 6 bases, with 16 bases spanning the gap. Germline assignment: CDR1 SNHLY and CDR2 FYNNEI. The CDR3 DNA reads TGTGCCACCCCAGGCCTCGGGGCCAATGAGCAGTTCTTC. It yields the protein CATPGLGANEQFF.

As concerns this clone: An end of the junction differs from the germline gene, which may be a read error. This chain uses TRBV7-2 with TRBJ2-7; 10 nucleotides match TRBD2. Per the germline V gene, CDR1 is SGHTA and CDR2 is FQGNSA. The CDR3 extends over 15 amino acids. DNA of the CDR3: TGTGCCAGCAGCCCTAGGACTAGCGGAGCCTACGGGCAGTACTTC. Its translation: CASSPRTSGAYGQYF.

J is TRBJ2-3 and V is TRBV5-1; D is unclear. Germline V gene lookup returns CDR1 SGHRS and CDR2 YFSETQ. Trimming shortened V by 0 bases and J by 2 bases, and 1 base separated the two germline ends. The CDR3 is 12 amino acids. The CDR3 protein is CASSLVTDTQYF. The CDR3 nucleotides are TGCGCCAGCAGCTTGGTCACAGATACGCAGTATTTT. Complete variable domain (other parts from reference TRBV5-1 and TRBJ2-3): KAGVTQTPRYLIKTRGQQVTLSCSPISGHRSVSWYQQTPGQGLQFLFEYFSETQRNKGNFPGRFSGRQFSNSRSEMNVSTLELGDSALYLCASSLVTDTQYFGPGTRLTVL.

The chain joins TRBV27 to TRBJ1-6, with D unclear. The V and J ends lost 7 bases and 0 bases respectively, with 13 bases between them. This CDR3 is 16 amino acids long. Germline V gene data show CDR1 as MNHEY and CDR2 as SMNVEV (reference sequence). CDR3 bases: TGTGCCAGCAATGAAAACCCGAGCTCCTATAATTCACCCCTCCACTTT. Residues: CASNENPSSYNSPLHF.

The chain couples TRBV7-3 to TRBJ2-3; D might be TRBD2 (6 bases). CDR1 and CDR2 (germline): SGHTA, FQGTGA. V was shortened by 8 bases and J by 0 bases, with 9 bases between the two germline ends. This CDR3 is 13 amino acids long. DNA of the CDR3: TGTGCCAGCGGGACTGCTAGCACAGATACGCAGTATTTT. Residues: CASGTASTDTQYF.

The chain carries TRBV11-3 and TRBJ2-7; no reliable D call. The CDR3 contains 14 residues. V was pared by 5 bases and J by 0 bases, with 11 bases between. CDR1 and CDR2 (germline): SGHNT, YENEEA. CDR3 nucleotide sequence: TGTGCCAGCAGCCCAGGACCGGGCTCCTACGAGCAGTACTTC. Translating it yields CASSPGPGSYEQYF.

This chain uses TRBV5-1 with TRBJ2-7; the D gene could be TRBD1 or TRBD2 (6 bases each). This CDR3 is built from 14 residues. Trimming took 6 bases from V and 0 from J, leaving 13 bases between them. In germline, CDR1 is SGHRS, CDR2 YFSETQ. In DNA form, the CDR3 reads TGCGCCAGCACGGACGAGGGGGGCTCCTACGAGCAGTACTTC. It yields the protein CASTDEGGSYEQYF.

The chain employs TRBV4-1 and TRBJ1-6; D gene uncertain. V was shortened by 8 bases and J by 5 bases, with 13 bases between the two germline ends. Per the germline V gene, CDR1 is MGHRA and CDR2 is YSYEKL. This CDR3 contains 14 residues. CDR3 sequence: CASHPTGNNSPLHF. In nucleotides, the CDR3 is TGCGCCAGCCACCCAACGGGGAATAATTCACCCCTCCACTTT.

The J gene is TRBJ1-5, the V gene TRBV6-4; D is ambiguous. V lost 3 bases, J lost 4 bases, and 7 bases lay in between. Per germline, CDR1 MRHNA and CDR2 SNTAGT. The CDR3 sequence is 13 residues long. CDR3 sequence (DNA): TGTGCCAGCAGTGAGAGGGAAAATCAGCCCCAGCATTTT. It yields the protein CASSERENQPQHF.